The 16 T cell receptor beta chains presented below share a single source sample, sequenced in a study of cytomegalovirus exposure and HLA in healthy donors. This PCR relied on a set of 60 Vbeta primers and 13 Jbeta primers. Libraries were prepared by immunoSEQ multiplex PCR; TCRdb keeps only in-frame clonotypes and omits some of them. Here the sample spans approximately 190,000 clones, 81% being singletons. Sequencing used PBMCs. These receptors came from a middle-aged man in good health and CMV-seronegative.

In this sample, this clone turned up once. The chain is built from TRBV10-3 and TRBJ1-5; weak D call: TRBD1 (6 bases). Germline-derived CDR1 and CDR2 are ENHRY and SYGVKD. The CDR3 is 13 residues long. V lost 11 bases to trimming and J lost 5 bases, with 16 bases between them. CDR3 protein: CAASGVSDQPQHF. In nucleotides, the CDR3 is TGTGCCGCCTCAGGGGTGTCGGATCAGCCCCAGCATTTT.

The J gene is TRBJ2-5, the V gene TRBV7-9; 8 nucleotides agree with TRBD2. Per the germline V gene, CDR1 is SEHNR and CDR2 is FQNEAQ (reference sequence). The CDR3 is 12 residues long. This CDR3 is CSGGGRDETQYF. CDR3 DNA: TGTTCCGGGGGGGGAAGAGATGAGACCCAGTACTTC.

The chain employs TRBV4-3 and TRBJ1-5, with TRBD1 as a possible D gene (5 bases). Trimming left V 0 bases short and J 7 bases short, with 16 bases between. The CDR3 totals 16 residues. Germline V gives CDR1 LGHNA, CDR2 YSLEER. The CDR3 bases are TGCGCCAGCAGCCAAGAATTAGCCGGCGGGGCGCAGCCCCAGCATTTT. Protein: CASSQELAGGAQPQHF.

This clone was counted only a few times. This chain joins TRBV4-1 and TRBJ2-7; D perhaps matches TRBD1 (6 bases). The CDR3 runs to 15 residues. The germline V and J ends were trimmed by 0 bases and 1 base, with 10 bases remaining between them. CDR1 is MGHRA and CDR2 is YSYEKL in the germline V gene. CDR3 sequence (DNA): TGCGCCAGCAGCCAAGAATCCGGACAGTCCTACGAGCAGTACTTC. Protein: CASSQESGQSYEQYF.

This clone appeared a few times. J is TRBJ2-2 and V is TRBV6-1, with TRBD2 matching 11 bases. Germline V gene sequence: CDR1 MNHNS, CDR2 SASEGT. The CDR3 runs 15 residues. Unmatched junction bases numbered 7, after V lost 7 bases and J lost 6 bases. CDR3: CASIPSGGKAGELFF. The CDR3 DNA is TGTGCCAGCATCCCTAGCGGGGGGAAGGCCGGGGAGCTGTTTTTT.

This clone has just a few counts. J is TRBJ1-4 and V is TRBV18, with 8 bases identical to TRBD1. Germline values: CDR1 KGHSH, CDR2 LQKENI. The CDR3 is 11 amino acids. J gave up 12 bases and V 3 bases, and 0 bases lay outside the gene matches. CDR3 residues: CASSPDRELFF. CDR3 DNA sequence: TGTGCCAGCTCACCGGACAGGGAACTGTTTTTT.

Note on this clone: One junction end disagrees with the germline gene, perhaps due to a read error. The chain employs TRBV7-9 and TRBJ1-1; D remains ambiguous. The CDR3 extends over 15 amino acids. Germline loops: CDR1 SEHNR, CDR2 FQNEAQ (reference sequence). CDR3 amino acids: CSSSHRGGRNTEAFF. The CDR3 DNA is TGTTCCAGCAGCCACCGGGGAGGGCGGAACACTGAAGCTTTCTTT.

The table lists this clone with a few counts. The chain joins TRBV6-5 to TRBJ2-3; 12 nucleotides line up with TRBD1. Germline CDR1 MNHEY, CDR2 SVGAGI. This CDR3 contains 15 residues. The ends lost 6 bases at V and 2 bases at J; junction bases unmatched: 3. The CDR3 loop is CASRQGQGATDTQYF. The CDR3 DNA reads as TGTGCCAGCAGGCAGGGACAGGGGGCCACAGATACGCAGTATTTT.

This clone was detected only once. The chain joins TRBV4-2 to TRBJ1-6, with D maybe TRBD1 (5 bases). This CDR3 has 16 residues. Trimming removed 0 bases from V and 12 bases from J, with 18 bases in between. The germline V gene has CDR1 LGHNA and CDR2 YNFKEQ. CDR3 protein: CASSQERWGGRGPLHF. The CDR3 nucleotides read TGTGCCAGCAGCCAAGAGAGGTGGGGGGGACGGGGACCCCTCCACTTT.

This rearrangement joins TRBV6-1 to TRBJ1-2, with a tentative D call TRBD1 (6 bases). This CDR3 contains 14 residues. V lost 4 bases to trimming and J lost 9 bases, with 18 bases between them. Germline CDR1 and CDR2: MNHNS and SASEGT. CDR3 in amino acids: CASSVRGTTDSYTF. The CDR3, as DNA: TGTGCCAGCAGTGTCAGGGGCACCACTGATAGCTACACCTTC.

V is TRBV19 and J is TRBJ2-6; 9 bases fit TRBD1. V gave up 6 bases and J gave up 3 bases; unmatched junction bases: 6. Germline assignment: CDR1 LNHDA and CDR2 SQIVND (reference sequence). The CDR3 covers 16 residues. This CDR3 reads CASSPGQGLGANVLTF. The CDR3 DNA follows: TGTGCCAGTAGCCCGGGACAGGGACTTGGGGCCAACGTCCTGACTTTC.

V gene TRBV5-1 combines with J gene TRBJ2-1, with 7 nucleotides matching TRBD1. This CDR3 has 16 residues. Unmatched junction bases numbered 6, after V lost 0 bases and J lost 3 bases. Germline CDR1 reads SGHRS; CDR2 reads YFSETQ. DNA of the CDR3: TGCGCCAGCAGCTTGGCAGGGGGTTCCGTCTACAATGAGCAGTTCTTC. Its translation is CASSLAGGSVYNEQFF.

As DNA, the CDR3 is TGCGCCAGCAGCGAGAGCTCCTACGAGCAGTACTTC. The encoded protein is CASSESSYEQYF. The chain uses TRBV5-1 and TRBJ2-7; D is uncertain. V was shortened by 4 bases and J by 0 bases, with 5 bases between the two germline ends. This CDR3 comprises 12 residues. Per the germline V gene, CDR1 is SGHRS and CDR2 is YFSETQ.

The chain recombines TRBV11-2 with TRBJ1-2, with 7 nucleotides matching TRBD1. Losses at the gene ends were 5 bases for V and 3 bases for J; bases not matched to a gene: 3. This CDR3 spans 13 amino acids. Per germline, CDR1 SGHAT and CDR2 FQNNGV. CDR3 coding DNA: TGTGCCAGCAGCAGGGGACAGTACTATGGCTACACCTTC. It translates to CASSRGQYYGYTF.

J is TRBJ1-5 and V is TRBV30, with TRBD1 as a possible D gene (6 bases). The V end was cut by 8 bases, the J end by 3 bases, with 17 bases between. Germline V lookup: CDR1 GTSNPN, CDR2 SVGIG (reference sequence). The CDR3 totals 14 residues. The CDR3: CAGGGHSLNQPQHF. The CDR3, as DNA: TGTGCCGGGGGGGGACACAGTCTCAATCAGCCCCAGCATTTT.

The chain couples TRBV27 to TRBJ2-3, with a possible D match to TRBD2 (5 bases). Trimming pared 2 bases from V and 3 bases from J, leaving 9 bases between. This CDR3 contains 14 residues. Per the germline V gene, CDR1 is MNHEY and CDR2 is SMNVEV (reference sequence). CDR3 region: CASSLRPGTDTQYF. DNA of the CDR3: TGTGCCAGCAGTTTACGACCGGGAACAGATACGCAGTATTTT.